A single sample gave rise to the 21 T cell receptor beta chains below, sequenced in a study of CD8+ T cells in alopecia areata. Extracted RNA was reverse transcribed into cDNA, the sequencing template. TCRdb's copy holds only in-frame clones and misses some; the assay was immunoSEQ multiplex PCR. The repertoire has 200,000 to 300,000 clones, none seen only once; the ten largest take more than 1%. Cutaneous lymph nodes were pooled and cells sorted by CD4, CD8alpha, NKG2D, NKG2ACE and more. The specimen sequenced was CD4+ T cells sorted from a lymph node. These receptor sequences come from a C3H/HeJ mouse with alopecia areata. MHC haplotype here: H2-k.

About this clone: The gene names given are mouse names. The read falls 4 residues short of the CDR3 end, and the missing part is taken from the germline J gene. Other DNA sequences within the sample encode an identical CDR3. This chain connects TRBV5 to TRBJ2-5; TRBD2 aligns across 7 bases. V was pared by 4 bases and J by 2 bases, with 3 bases of the junction left unmatched. CDR3 length: 14 residues. Germline V gene lookup returns CDR1 LGHNA and CDR2 YNLKQL (reference sequence). CDR3 residues: CASSPRTGQDTQYF. The CDR3 bases that were read are TGTGCCAGCAGCCCGCGGACTGGCCAAGAC.

In this sample, this clone turned up a few times. Mouse names are used for the genes. The read gets to within 4 residues of the CDR3 end, and the germline J gene fills in the rest. The chain carries TRBV31 and TRBJ2-5; D perhaps matches TRBD2 (6 bases). CDR1 GKSSPN and CDR2 SITVG come from the germline V gene. The CDR3 is 12 residues long. Deletions cut 5 bases from V and 2 bases from J, with 8 bases between. CDR3 sequence reads: CAWGGTQDTQYF. Partial CDR3 DNA: TGTGCCTGGGGGGGGACCCAAGAC.

This clone was recorded a few times. Mouse names are used for the genes. The read is 4 residues too short to cover the CDR3 end, so that end is filled in from the germline J gene. V usage is TRBV1 and J usage is TRBJ2-2, with D possibly being TRBD2 (6 bases). Germline V CDR1 and CDR2: NSQYPW, LRSPGD (reference sequence). Trimming stripped 3 bases from V and 6 bases from J, with 8 bases between. There are 13 residues in the CDR3. The CDR3 region is CTCSANWAGQLYF. The part of the CDR3 DNA that was read is TGCACCTGCAGTGCGAACTGGGCCGGG.

This clone was seen more than once but under ten times. The gene names here belong to mouse. This specimen includes other DNA sequences encoding the same CDR3. The CDR3 bases that were read are TGTGCCAGCAGTGATGCTGGGGGCGGAGACTCC. It translates to CASSDAGGGDS. The full CDR3 is CASSDAGGGDSDYTF. This chain links TRBV13-1 with TRBJ1-2, with D possibly TRBD1 on 6 matching bases. The read finishes 4 residues shy of the CDR3 end, and the germline J gene is used to complete it. Trimming shortened V by 0 bases and J by 3 bases, and 12 bases separated the two germline ends. CDR3 length: 15 amino acids. Germline V gene sequence: CDR1 NSHNY, CDR2 SYGAGN.

This clone was seen a few times. These gene names are mouse names. The observed sequence ends 4 residues before the CDR3 terminus, with the missing tail filled in from the germline J gene. The sample carries other DNA sequences with the same CDR3. The V gene is TRBV5, the J gene TRBJ2-2, with TRBD1 as a possible D gene (5 bases). Per germline, CDR1 LGHNA and CDR2 YNLKQL (reference sequence). The CDR3 totals 15 residues. Trimming took 0 bases from V and 1 from J, leaving 6 bases between them. The sequenced part of the CDR3 DNA is TGTGCCAGCAGCCAAGAAGGGGAAAACACCGGG. It codes for CASSQEGENTG. From start to end, the CDR3 is CASSQEGENTGQLYF.

This clone was seen more than once but under ten times. The genes and germline here are from mouse. The read finishes 4 residues shy of the CDR3 end, and the germline J gene is used to complete it. The J gene is TRBJ2-2, the V gene TRBV13-1, with 9 bases identical to TRBD2. CDR3 size: 16 residues. CDR1 and CDR2 (germline): NSHNY, SYGAGN. After removal of 1 base from V and 1 base from J, the junction contained 2 bases not matched to a gene. Partial CDR3 DNA: TGTGCCAGCAGTGATACCTGGGGGGGAAACACCGGG. This sequence encodes CASSDTWGGNTG. Given in full, the CDR3 is CASSDTWGGNTGQLYF.

Concerning this clone itself: Gene names are mouse gene names. The sequenced CDR3 bases are TGCACCTGCAGTGCAGGGACAGGGAGGCACTCC. Its protein is CTCSAGTGRHS. The whole CDR3 reads CTCSAGTGRHSDYTF. The V call is TRBV1, the J call TRBJ1-2; 8 nucleotides line up with TRBD1. Read coverage stops 4 residues before the CDR3 terminus; the germline J gene supplies the remainder. CDR3 length: 15 amino acids. Trimming at V came to 1 base and at J to 3 bases, leaving 4 bases not matched to a gene. The V gene's germline CDR1 is NSQYPW and CDR2 LRSPGD (reference sequence).

This clone was observed a few times. The genes and germline here are from mouse. Sequencing ends 4 residues short of the CDR3 end; the germline J gene provides the rest. J is TRBJ1-1 and V is TRBV19; a possible D gene is TRBD1 (6 bases). V lost 1 base to trimming and J lost 3 bases, with 10 bases between them. The CDR3 is 14 residues long. CDR1 FNHDT and CDR2 SITEND come from the germline V gene (reference sequence). This chain's CDR3 is CASSITGRHTEVFF. CDR3 DNA (partial): TGTGCCAGCAGTATAACAGGGAGACACACA.

This clone was counted a few times. Genes and germline come from the mouse. Read sequence stops 4 residues before the CDR3 end, and the germline J gene provides the missing end. The V call is TRBV13-1, the J call TRBJ1-1, with 9 bases lining up with TRBD1. There are 14 residues in the CDR3. The V gene's germline CDR1 is NSHNY and CDR2 SYGAGN. The trim removed 3 bases at V and 3 bases at J, leaving 3 bases unmatched. The CDR3 sequence is CASSGTGEDTEVFF. The part of the CDR3 DNA that was read is TGTGCCAGCAGTGGGACAGGGGAGGACACA.

Comments on this clone: Gene labels here are mouse ones. Sequencing ends 4 residues short of the CDR3 end; the germline J gene provides the rest. The V gene is TRBV1, the J gene TRBJ2-7, with 10 nucleotides matching TRBD1. The CDR3 spans 14 residues. V was clipped by 4 bases and J by 3 bases; unmatched bases: 3. Germline V gives CDR1 NSQYPW, CDR2 LRSPGD (reference sequence). The covered CDR3 bases are TGCACCTGCAGTGACCGGGACAGGGGCTAT. Amino acids: CTCSDRDRGY. The entire CDR3 sequence reads CTCSDRDRGYEQYF. Based on the CDR3 plus reference TRBV1 and TRBJ2-7, the full variable domain is VTLLEQNPRWRLVPRGQAVNLRCILKNSQYPWMSWYQQDLQKQLQWLFTLRSPGDKEVKSLPGADYLATRVTDTELRLQVANMSQGRTLYCTCSDRDRGYEQYFGPGTRLTVL.

In this sample, this clone turned up a few times. Gene names are mouse gene names. From the germline J gene comes the end of the CDR3, since the read stops 4 residues before it. The same CDR3 also results from other DNA sequences found in this sample. This chain connects TRBV5 to TRBJ2-7, with D maybe TRBD1 (6 bases). The CDR3 sequence is 15 residues long. Looked up from germline, CDR1 is LGHNA and CDR2 is YNLKQL (reference sequence). Between the trimmed V and J ends, which lost 2 bases and 0 bases, there was a span of 11 bases. This CDR3 is CASSQPGQSSYEQYF. Incomplete CDR3 DNA: TGTGCCAGCAGCCAACCGGGACAAAGCTCCTAT.

To note about this clone: Gene names and germline match the mouse. The read ends 4 residues early relative to the CDR3; the germline J gene fills the gap. Other DNA sequences in this sample translate to the same CDR3. The chain employs TRBV17 and TRBJ2-4; 7 positions match TRBD2. The CDR3 runs to 14 residues. V lost 2 bases to trimming and J lost 1 base; unmatched junction nucleotides: 0. Germline V gene data show CDR1 as MNHDT and CDR2 as YYDKIL. CDR3 region: CASSRTGGQNTLYF. The DNA read from the CDR3 is TGTGCTAGCAGTAGAACTGGGGGTCAAAAC.

With regard to this clone: Germline and genes here are mouse. The read comes to an end 4 residues before the CDR3 does, leaving the germline J gene to fill in the end. This chain uses TRBV13-1 with TRBJ2-7; tentatively, D is TRBD1 (6 bases). The length of the CDR3 is 14 residues. Germline assignment: CDR1 NSHNY and CDR2 SYGAGN. The V and J ends lost 0 bases and 3 bases respectively, with 10 bases between them. The CDR3 loop reads CASSDERDNYEQYF. The CDR3 DNA, read in part, is TGTGCCAGCAGTGATGAAAGGGACAACTAT.

In this sample, this clone turned up a few times. Mouse gene names and germline throughout. The CDR3 extends 4 residues past the end of the read, so its final part is completed from the germline J gene. This chain connects TRBV19 to TRBJ1-1, with 9 bases aligning to TRBD1. Germline CDR1 and CDR2: FNHDT and SITEND (reference sequence). V was clipped by 4 bases and J by 4 bases; unmatched bases: 5. This CDR3 is 14 amino acids long. CDR3 residues: CASSPDRGTTEVFF. CDR3 DNA, as far as it was read: TGTGCCAGCAGTCCGGACAGGGGAACCACA.

This clone was seen a handful of times. Gene labels here are mouse ones. The read terminates 4 residues before the CDR3 end, so the remaining end is supplied by the germline J gene. The same CDR3 is also encoded by other DNA sequences in this sample. This rearrangement joins TRBV17 to TRBJ2-4; D might be TRBD1 (6 bases). Trimming left V 1 base short and J 0 bases short, with 11 bases between. The germline CDR1 and CDR2 sequences are MNHDT and YYDKIL. CDR3 length: 16 residues. CDR3 residues: CASSRGGGSSQNTLYF. The sequenced CDR3 bases are TGTGCTAGCAGTAGAGGAGGGGGTTCTAGTCAAAAC.

About this clone: All gene names here are mouse names. The CDR3 end lies 4 residues beyond the end of the read and is filled in from the germline J gene. The chain recombines TRBV5 with TRBJ1-1; D unresolved. This CDR3 region has 15 residues. Germline V gene data show CDR1 as LGHNA and CDR2 as YNLKQL (reference sequence). Deletions cut 1 base from V and 0 bases from J, with 9 bases between. The CDR3 here is CASSQVRSANTEVFF. The part of the CDR3 DNA that was read is TGTGCCAGCAGCCAAGTTCGCAGTGCAAACACA.

Details on this clone: The gene symbols are mouse symbols. With the read ending 3 residues before the CDR3 end, the germline J gene is used to fill in that end. The chain carries TRBV17 and TRBJ1-6; tentative D call: TRBD1 (6 bases). TRBJ1-6 is designated an ORF whose function remains uncertain. The ends were cut back, 6 bases at V and 2 bases at J, with 11 bases in the middle. This CDR3 is 15 amino acids long. Germline V gives CDR1 MNHDT, CDR2 YYDKIL. The sequenced part of the CDR3 DNA is TGTGCTAGCAGCATAACAGGGCCCTATAATTCGCCC. Amino acids: CASSITGPYNSP. The whole CDR3 protein reads CASSITGPYNSPLYF.

This clone was seen only a few times. Here the gene names and germline are mouse. The read ends 4 residues early relative to the CDR3; the germline J gene fills the gap. The V and J genes are TRBV19 and TRBJ2-1; a possible D gene is TRBD2 (6 bases). Germline CDR1 and CDR2: FNHDT and SITEND (reference sequence). V was cut by 2 bases and J by 5 bases, with 8 bases left in between. This CDR3 spans 13 amino acids. CDR3 DNA, as far as it was read: TGTGCCAGCAGTATGAACTGGGATGCT. It yields the protein CASSMNWDA. The full CDR3 reads CASSMNWDAEQFF.

This clone has at least ten counts. Here the gene names and germline are mouse. The read terminates 4 residues ahead of where the CDR3 ends, so the germline J gene completes it. The chain employs TRBV12-1 and TRBJ2-3, with 9 bases identical to TRBD2. CDR1 SGHSN and CDR2 HYEKVE come from the germline V gene. V lost 0 bases, J lost 3 bases, and 3 bases stayed unmatched. This CDR3 comprises 15 residues. The CDR3 bases that were read are TGTGCCAGCTCTCTCCTGGGGGGGAAAGCAGAA. Its translation: CASSLLGGKAE. The full CDR3 protein reads CASSLLGGKAETLYF.

Remarks on this clone: Gene names and germline match the mouse. The CDR3 region is CASSADRANTGQLYF. The CDR3 bases that were read are TGTGCTAGCAGCGCGGACAGGGCAAACACCGGG. The gene calls are TRBV17 and TRBJ2-2; 8 nucleotides align to TRBD1. The read ends 4 residues early relative to the CDR3; the germline J gene fills the gap. This CDR3 is built from 15 residues. V was clipped by 6 bases and J by 0 bases; unmatched bases: 3. In germline, CDR1 is MNHDT, CDR2 YYDKIL.

Remarks on this clone: The germline and genes are mouse ones. The CDR3 goes on 4 residues after the read ends, and that part is filled in from the germline J gene. The genes are TRBV29 and TRBJ2-3; D is unresolved. The CDR3 is made up of 12 amino acids. CDR1 MSHET and CDR2 SYDVDS come from the germline V gene. Trimming removed 8 bases from V and 0 bases from J, with 6 bases in between. Partial CDR3 DNA: TGTGCTAGCGTCAGTAGTGCAGAA. Translation: CASVSSAE. The complete CDR3 sequence is CASVSSAETLYF.